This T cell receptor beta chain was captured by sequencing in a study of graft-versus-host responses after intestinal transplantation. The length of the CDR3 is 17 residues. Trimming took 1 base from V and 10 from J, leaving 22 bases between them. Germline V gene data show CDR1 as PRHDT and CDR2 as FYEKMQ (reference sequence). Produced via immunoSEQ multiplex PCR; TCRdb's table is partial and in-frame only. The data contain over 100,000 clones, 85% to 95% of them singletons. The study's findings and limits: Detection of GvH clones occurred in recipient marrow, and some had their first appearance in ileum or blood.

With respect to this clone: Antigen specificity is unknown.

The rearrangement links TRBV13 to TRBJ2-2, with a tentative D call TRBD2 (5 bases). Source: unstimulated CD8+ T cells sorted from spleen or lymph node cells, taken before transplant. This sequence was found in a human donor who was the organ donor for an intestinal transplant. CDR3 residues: CASSLAGPGSQSQELFF. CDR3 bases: TGTGCCAGCAGCTTAGCAGGCCCGGGGTCTCAGTCCCAGGAGCTGTTTTTT.